One and the same sample provided the 18 T cell receptor beta chains below, sequenced in a study of cytomegalovirus exposure and HLA in healthy donors. PCR used 60 Vbeta primers and 13 Jbeta primers. Here immunoSEQ multiplex PCR was the method, and the copy in TCRdb shows in-frame clones only, minus some. Here the sample table reports fewer than 200,000 clones. Sequenced: PBMCs. The receptors stem from a man aged 25 to 40 in good health and CMV-seronegative.

CDR3 coding DNA: TGTGCCAGCAGCGCAGAAGCTATTAGCGAGCAGTTCTTC. Translation: CASSAEAISEQFF. The chain links TRBV11-3 to TRBJ2-1; D ambiguous. The CDR3 length is 13 residues. Germline V gene lookup returns CDR1 SGHNT and CDR2 YENEEA. V was pared by 5 bases and J by 10 bases, with 15 bases between.

The chain joins TRBV5-6 to TRBJ2-3; 10 nucleotides agree with TRBD2. The junction had 5 bases not matched to a gene; V was cut back by 6 bases and J by 4 bases. Per the germline V gene, CDR1 is SGHDT and CDR2 is YYEEEE. The CDR3 totals 14 residues. The CDR3 nucleotides read TGTGCCAGCACCATAGCGGGAGGATCAGATACGCAGTATTTT. Translating it yields CASTIAGGSDTQYF.

The V gene is TRBV28, the J gene TRBJ2-1; 10 bases are shared with TRBD2. Trimming at V came to 8 bases and at J to 8 bases, leaving 9 bases not matched to a gene. Germline values: CDR1 MDHEN, CDR2 SYDVKM. This CDR3 region has 14 residues. In DNA form, the CDR3 reads TGTGCCAGCCGCCGGCTAGCGGGAGCTTATGAGCAGTTCTTC. Amino acids: CASRRLAGAYEQFF.

The chain couples TRBV19 to TRBJ1-5, with a weak D call TRBD1 (5 bases). Per germline, CDR1 LNHDA and CDR2 SQIVND (reference sequence). There are 15 residues in the CDR3. Trimming took 3 bases from V and 5 from J, leaving 14 bases between them. DNA of the CDR3: TGTGCCAGTAGTATGGGGCAGGCAAGTTATCAGCCCCAGCATTTT. Translation gives CASSMGQASYQPQHF.

The rearrangement joins TRBV4-1 to TRBJ1-3; 7 nucleotides align to TRBD1. CDR1 and CDR2 (germline): MGHRA, YSYEKL. The CDR3 has 15 residues. J lost 5 bases, V lost 4 bases, and 8 bases had no gene match. This chain's CDR3 is CASSLLDRTRNTIYF. The CDR3 bases are TGCGCCAGCAGCCTATTGGACAGGACCCGAAACACCATATATTTT.

V and J are TRBV4-1 and TRBJ2-7; 8 bases fit TRBD2. CDR1 and CDR2 from the germline V gene are MGHRA and YSYEKL. After removal of 1 base from V and 1 base from J, the junction contained 9 bases not matched to a gene. The CDR3 is 17 residues long. The CDR3 DNA is TGCGCCAGCAGCCAAGTTCAGTCGGGCGGGAGGTCCTACGAGCAGTACTTC. Protein sequence: CASSQVQSGGRSYEQYF.

This chain joins TRBV10-2 and TRBJ2-2, with 8 bases matching TRBD1. The CDR3 is 14 residues long. Germline values: CDR1 WSHSY, CDR2 SAAADI. With 10 bases clipped from V and 1 base from J, the junction kept 5 bases outside the gene matches. The CDR3, as DNA: TGCGCCACCCAGGGGGCCTTGAACACCGGGGAGCTGTTTTTT. Translated: CATQGALNTGELFF.

CDR3 protein: CASSQPDRGGEKLFF. CDR3 DNA sequence: TGCGCCAGCAGCCAACCAGACAGGGGGGGGGAAAAACTGTTTTTT. The chain couples TRBV4-1 to TRBJ1-4; 9 bases are a match to TRBD1. The V gene end was trimmed by 2 bases and the J gene end by 8 bases; junction bases not matched to a gene: 6. The CDR3 loop spans 15 amino acids. Germline lookup yields CDR1 MGHRA and CDR2 YSYEKL.

CDR3 amino acids: CAGSGQGPGQPQHF. For the CDR3, the DNA is TGTGCCGGTTCGGGACAGGGTCCGGGTCAGCCCCAGCATTTT. This chain joins TRBV7-9 and TRBJ1-5, with 9 bases that match TRBD1. J gave up 6 bases and V 11 bases, and 11 bases lay outside the gene matches. Germline assignment: CDR1 SEHNR and CDR2 FQNEAQ (reference sequence). The CDR3 has 14 amino acids.

The chain combines TRBV30 with TRBJ1-1, with 9 bases aligning to TRBD1. The CDR3 runs to 18 residues. Trimming took 3 bases from V and 5 from J; bases not matched to a gene: 19. From germline, CDR1 is GTSNPN and CDR2 SVGIG (reference sequence). The CDR3 nucleotides read TGTGCCTGGAGCCACCTCACCAAGCGATTGACAGGGGGGACTGAAGCTTTCTTT. This translates into CAWSHLTKRLTGGTEAFF. The full variable domain, with the rest looked up from reference TRBV30 and TRBJ1-1, is SQTIHQWPATLVQPVGSPLSLECTVEGTSNPNLYWYRQAAGRGLQLLFYSVGIGQISSEVPQNLSASRPQDRQFILSSKKLLLSDSGFYLCAWSHLTKRLTGGTEAFFGQGTRLTVV.

In DNA form, the CDR3 reads TGTGCCAGCAGCCCCGAGACTAGCGGGACATCGAACAATGAGCAGTTCTTC. Translated: CASSPETSGTSNNEQFF. The V and J genes are TRBV7-9 and TRBJ2-1, with 11 bases that match TRBD2. After removal of 5 bases from V and 5 bases from J, the junction contained 11 bases not matched to a gene. CDR1 SEHNR and CDR2 FQNEAQ come from the germline V gene (reference sequence). CDR3 length: 17 amino acids.

This chain links TRBV4-1 with TRBJ2-3; the match to TRBD2 covers 7 bases. CDR3 length: 17 residues. V lost 3 bases to trimming and J lost 0 bases; unmatched junction nucleotides: 9. CDR1 is MGHRA and CDR2 is YSYEKL in the germline V gene. CDR3 loop: CASSQENLAASTDTQYF. The DNA for the CDR3 is TGCGCCAGCAGCCAGGAGAACCTAGCGGCTAGCACAGATACGCAGTATTTT.

The rearrangement links TRBV18 to TRBJ1-5; D is ambiguous. Germline CDR1 KGHSH, CDR2 LQKENI. Trimming took 1 base from V and 3 from J, leaving 13 bases between them. CDR3 size: 16 residues. CDR3 nucleotide sequence: TGTGCCAGCTCACCACGTGGTAGCACTAACAATCAGCCCCAGCATTTT. Translated: CASSPRGSTNNQPQHF.

The CDR3 loop is CASSRLGLATLGNEQFF. CDR3 nucleotides: TGCGCCAGCAGCCGACTGGGCCTAGCGACCTTGGGCAATGAGCAGTTCTTC. The genes are TRBV4-1 and TRBJ2-1; TRBD2 might be the D (6 bases). Deletions cut 4 bases from V and 6 bases from J, with 22 bases between. Per germline, CDR1 MGHRA and CDR2 YSYEKL. The CDR3 contains 17 residues.

A remark on this clone: This CDR3 is also generated by other DNA sequences in the sample. The V and J genes are TRBV19 and TRBJ2-7; 10 bases match TRBD1. V dropped 5 bases and J dropped 5; count of bases not matched to a gene: 6. Germline V gives CDR1 LNHDA, CDR2 SQIVND (reference sequence). This CDR3 comprises 14 residues. The CDR3 region has the DNA TGTGCCAGTAGTCCCAGGACAGGGGGTAACGAGCAGTACTTC. Its protein is CASSPRTGGNEQYF.

The chain recombines TRBV30 with TRBJ2-2, with TRBD1 matching over 7 bases. CDR1 is GTSNPN, CDR2 SVGIG, per germline (reference sequence). With 3 bases clipped from V and 6 bases from J, the junction kept 1 base outside the gene matches. This CDR3 region has 12 residues. For the CDR3, the DNA is TGTGCCTGGAGACAGGGGTCCGGGGAGCTGTTTTTT. Translation: CAWRQGSGELFF.

This sequence joins TRBV5-4 and TRBJ2-5; tentative D call: TRBD2 (7 bases). CDR3 length equals 15 residues. Germline-derived CDR1 and CDR2 are SGHNT and YYREEE (reference sequence). V was shortened by 4 bases and J by 5 bases, with 18 bases between the two germline ends. The CDR3 DNA is TGTGCCAGCAGCCGCGAGACGGGGGGCAGGGAGACCCAGTACTTC. It translates to CASSRETGGRETQYF.

V and J are TRBV19 and TRBJ1-1; 7 positions agree with TRBD1. V dropped 3 bases and J dropped 1; count of bases not matched to a gene: 2. The length of the CDR3 is 14 residues. Germline CDR1 and CDR2: LNHDA and SQIVND (reference sequence). The CDR3 nucleotides are TGTGCCAGTAGTATGAGACAGGGGAACACTGAAGCTTTCTTT. It yields the protein CASSMRQGNTEAFF.